These 25 T cell receptor beta chains were sequenced from one sample in a study of T cell responses to AZD1222 COVID-19 vaccine. Measured with immunoSEQ multiplex PCR; TCRdb has only the in-frame clones, and not every one. The profile shows about 160,000 clones, over 75% of them singletons. This material consisted of peripheral blood, taken 28 days after the second AZD1222 dose. The receptors here all came from an adult who received the AZD1222 COVID-19 vaccine.

The chain links TRBV6-1 to TRBJ2-5, with TRBD1 matching 8 bases. The junction had 9 bases not matched to a gene; V was cut back by 1 base and J by 5 bases. Germline loops: CDR1 MNHNS, CDR2 SASEGT. There are 16 residues in the CDR3. The CDR3 region is CASSEEIAGGEETQYF. The CDR3 coding sequence is TGTGCCAGCAGTGAAGAGATCGCAGGGGGCGAGGAGACCCAGTACTTC.

The genes are TRBV4-1 and TRBJ2-6, with D possibly being TRBD1 or TRBD2 (6 bases each). Germline assignment: CDR1 MGHRA and CDR2 YSYEKL. Trimming pared 3 bases from V and 0 bases from J, leaving 15 bases between. The CDR3 sequence is 18 residues long. The CDR3 DNA sequence: TGCGCCAGCAGCCATCTCCCGGGGGCTAACTCTGGGGCCAACGTCCTGACTTTC. Amino acids: CASSHLPGANSGANVLTF.

V and J are TRBV7-2 and TRBJ1-5; D unclear. The CDR3 extends over 15 amino acids. Germline CDR1 SGHTA, CDR2 FQGNSA. V dropped 2 bases and J dropped 4 bases, with 12 bases sitting between them. CDR3: CASSLLRGLNQPQHF. The DNA of the CDR3 is TGTGCCAGCAGCTTATTGCGAGGGTTAAATCAGCCCCAGCATTTT.

The genes are TRBV9 and TRBJ1-6; 12 nucleotides line up with TRBD1. The CDR3 loop spans 15 amino acids. V gave up 7 bases and J gave up 10 bases; unmatched junction bases: 9. Germline CDR1 and CDR2: SGDLS and YYNGEE. DNA for the CDR3: TGTGCCAGCGGGCTGACCGGGACAGGGGGCTCACCCCTCCACTTT. Translation gives CASGLTGTGGSPLHF.

The chain combines TRBV3-1 (or the pseudogene TRBV3-2) with TRBJ1-1; D gene unclear. Germline CDR1 is LGHDT and CDR2 is YNNKEL (reference sequence). The germline V and J ends were trimmed by 0 bases and 4 bases, with 15 bases remaining between them. This CDR3 region has 16 residues. DNA of the CDR3: TGTGCCAGCAGCCAAGATACGTATCTGGGAGGCACTGAAGCTTTCTTT. Encoded protein: CASSQDTYLGGTEAFF.

This chain connects TRBV5-6 to TRBJ1-3; no clear D. The CDR3 has 18 amino acids. The V and J ends lost 3 bases and 0 bases respectively, with 19 bases between them. Germline loops: CDR1 SGHDT, CDR2 YYEEEE. The CDR3 spells CASSSFRAASDSGNTIYF. The CDR3, as DNA: TGTGCCAGCAGCTCCTTTCGGGCGGCCTCTGACTCTGGAAACACCATATATTTT.

The chain links TRBV5-4 to TRBJ1-1; 7 bases line up with TRBD1. After removal of 3 bases from V and 4 bases from J, the junction contained 9 bases not matched to a gene. This CDR3 has 15 amino acids. Germline assignment: CDR1 SGHNT and CDR2 YYREEE (reference sequence). CDR3 sequence reads: CASSWDSTTSTEAFF. The CDR3 nucleotides read TGTGCCAGCAGCTGGGACAGTACGACGTCCACTGAAGCTTTCTTT.

The genes are TRBV30 and TRBJ1-5; D unresolved. V lost 3 bases and J lost 4, with 13 bases in between. Germline CDR1 GTSNPN, CDR2 SVGIG (reference sequence). The length of the CDR3 is 14 residues. The CDR3 reads CAWSPGQLNQPQHF. For the CDR3, the DNA is TGTGCCTGGAGCCCCGGGCAGCTTAATCAGCCCCAGCATTTT.

The chain has TRBV9 and TRBJ2-2; either TRBD1 or TRBD2 may fit D (6 bases each). Germline assignment: CDR1 SGDLS and CDR2 YYNGEE. This CDR3 contains 12 residues. V shed 8 bases and J shed 3 bases, with 8 bases lying between them. This CDR3 reads CASRGDTGELFF. CDR3 DNA sequence: TGTGCCAGTAGGGGGGACACCGGGGAGCTGTTTTTT.

The genes are TRBV20-1 and TRBJ2-1; 8 nucleotides align to TRBD2. The J segment lost 2 bases and the V segment lost 3 bases, leaving 3 bases of the junction unmatched. Germline loops: CDR1 DFQATT, CDR2 SNEGSKA (reference sequence). The CDR3 is 14 residues long. The CDR3 DNA reads as TGCAGTGCTAGTCGCGGGGGGCCCTACAATGAGCAGTTCTTC. It specifies CSASRGGPYNEQFF.

This clone was counted once. The rearrangement uses TRBV23-1 and TRBJ1-2; D not certain. TRBV23-1 is sorted into the ORF group, with uncertain function. V was trimmed by 7 bases and J by 4 bases, leaving 10 bases between them. The CDR3 sequence is 12 residues long. This chain's CDR3 is CASTRRSYGYTF. In DNA form, the CDR3 reads TGCGCCAGCACTAGACGGTCCTATGGCTACACCTTC.

The rearrangement uses TRBV30 and TRBJ1-6; D is possibly TRBD1 (6 bases). Germline loops: CDR1 GTSNPN, CDR2 SVGIG (reference sequence). The V end lost 2 bases, the J end lost 0 bases, and 14 bases lay between the germline ends. The CDR3 consists of 17 residues. The DNA for the CDR3 is TGTGCCTGGAGTAGGACAGAACCTCGCTCCTATAATTCACCCCTCCACTTT. Encoded protein: CAWSRTEPRSYNSPLHF.

Written as DNA, the CDR3 is TGTGCCAGCAGCCTTTGGACATCAATTGCCTACGAGCAGTACTTC. It is translated as CASSLWTSIAYEQYF. This chain connects TRBV11-2 to TRBJ2-7; D may be TRBD1 (5 bases). The germline gives CDR1 SGHAT, CDR2 FQNNGV. Trimming left V 5 bases short and J 2 bases short, with 16 bases between. CDR3 length equals 15 residues.

Of note for this clone: The same CDR3 arises from other DNA sequences in this sample as well. The rearrangement uses TRBV5-1 and TRBJ1-5, with D unclear. The CDR3 has 14 amino acids. With 4 bases removed from V and 6 bases from J, the gap between germline ends came to 14 bases. CDR1 and CDR2 from the germline V gene are SGHRS and YFSETQ. The CDR3 reads CASSLGEGSQPQHF. The DNA for the CDR3 is TGCGCCAGCAGCCTTGGGGAGGGAAGTCAGCCCCAGCATTTT.

Here the CDR3 DNA reads TGCAGTTGCTGGGACAATAATGAGCAGTTCTTC. Its protein product is CSCWDNNEQFF. The chain has TRBV20-1 and TRBJ2-1; D perhaps matches TRBD1 (6 bases). CDR1 and CDR2 (germline): DFQATT, SNEGSKA (reference sequence). V lost 8 bases and J 7 bases, leaving 12 bases between the germline ends. This CDR3 has 11 residues.

A few counts support this clone. The V and J genes are TRBV6-2 or TRBV6-3 and TRBJ2-3; no clear D. Germline CDR1 and CDR2: MNHEY and SVGEGT. This CDR3 spans 11 amino acids. Trimming removed 3 bases from V and 6 bases from J, with 4 bases in between. CDR3 loop: CASSYGDTQYF. The CDR3, as DNA: TGTGCCAGCAGTTATGGGGATACGCAGTATTTT.

The V gene is TRBV20-1, the J gene TRBJ1-4; no firm D call. The CDR3 consists of 11 residues. V was cut by 5 bases and J by 5 bases, with 6 bases left in between. Germline-derived CDR1 and CDR2 are DFQATT and SNEGSKA (reference sequence). The CDR3 is CSAATNEKLFF. CDR3 nucleotides: TGCAGTGCTGCCACCAATGAAAAACTGTTTTTT.

The V gene is TRBV5-1, the J gene TRBJ2-3; TRBD2 matches at 8 bases. The CDR3 consists of 16 residues. Trimming took 4 bases from V and 1 from J; bases not matched to a gene: 8. The germline V gene has CDR1 SGHRS and CDR2 YFSETQ. The CDR3 protein is CASSPAGGGRTDTQYF. CDR3 nucleotides: TGCGCCAGCAGCCCGGCGGGCGGGGGGCGCACAGATACGCAGTATTTT. The variable domain in full, with the rest retrieved from reference TRBV5-1 and TRBJ2-3, is KAGVTQTPRYLIKTRGQQVTLSCSPISGHRSVSWYQQTPGQGLQFLFEYFSETQRNKGNFPGRFSGRQFSNSRSEMNVSTLELGDSALYLCASSPAGGGRTDTQYFGPGTRLTVL.

CDR3 nucleotide sequence: TGTGCCACCAGTGCCCTCGGCAGGGATTCGGGAGGTGAGCAGTTCTTC. Protein: CATSALGRDSGGEQFF. V is TRBV24-1 and J is TRBJ2-1; 7 nucleotides line up with TRBD2. This CDR3 spans 16 amino acids. Germline V gene data show CDR1 as KGHDR and CDR2 as SFDVKD. Trimming cost V 5 bases and J 9 bases; bases outside gene matches: 15.

The CDR3 region is CASSPRDRVMFGTEAFF. Written as DNA, the CDR3 is TGTGCCAGCTCACCCCGGGACAGGGTTATGTTTGGGACTGAAGCTTTCTTT. The J gene is TRBJ1-1, the V gene TRBV18, with TRBD1 matching over 9 bases. Trimming took 3 bases from V and 5 from J; bases not matched to a gene: 13. The CDR3 loop spans 17 amino acids. CDR1 and CDR2 (germline): KGHSH, LQKENI.

The rearrangement joins TRBV12-3 or TRBV12-4 to TRBJ1-1; a possible D gene is TRBD1 (5 bases). The V gene lost 7 bases and the J gene lost 10 bases, with 16 bases spanning the gap. This CDR3 spans 12 amino acids. The CDR3 coding sequence is TGTGCCAGCATCTTGGACAACCGTATAGCTTTCTTT. Translation gives CASILDNRIAFF.

This clone was seen just once. The chain has TRBV19 and TRBJ1-6; D remains ambiguous. Germline-derived CDR1 and CDR2 are LNHDA and SQIVND (reference sequence). V gave up 1 base and J gave up 8 bases, with 6 bases separating them. This CDR3 spans 13 amino acids. As DNA, the CDR3 is TGTGCCAGTAGTATAGTGGGTGATTCACCCCTCCACTTT. Its translation is CASSIVGDSPLHF.

The J gene is TRBJ1-5, the V gene TRBV7-9, with D perhaps TRBD1 (5 bases). Per the germline V gene, CDR1 is SEHNR and CDR2 is FQNEAQ (reference sequence). The CDR3 length is 14 residues. Trimming removed 5 bases from V and 0 bases from J, with 8 bases in between. CDR3 nucleotides: TGTGCCAGCAGCGGCGACAGTAGCAATCAGCCCCAGCATTTT. The encoded protein is CASSGDSSNQPQHF.

The rearrangement joins TRBV19 to TRBJ1-5, with TRBD1 matching over 7 bases. Germline assignment: CDR1 LNHDA and CDR2 SQIVND (reference sequence). The CDR3 consists of 14 residues. J gave up 6 bases and V 6 bases, and 8 bases lay outside the gene matches. In DNA, the CDR3 is TGTGCCAGTAGAGCACAGGGGCTTCGTCAGCCCCAGCATTTT. Its translation is CASRAQGLRQPQHF.

This chain links TRBV27 with TRBJ2-7, with 7 positions matching TRBD1. From germline, CDR1 is MNHEY and CDR2 SMNVEV (reference sequence). Trimming cost V 8 bases and J 4 bases; bases outside gene matches: 8. The CDR3 length is 13 residues. This CDR3 reads CASAGTELYEQYF. The DNA for the CDR3 is TGTGCCAGCGCCGGGACAGAACTATACGAGCAGTACTTC.